One sample yielded the 27 T cell receptor beta chains listed below, sequenced in a study of control samples from healthy donors and cancer patients. Repertoires were generated with immunoSEQ multiplex PCR, while TCRdb's copy carries only in-frame clones and drops some. The sample carries more than 95,000 clones, over 75% recorded once. The sequenced sample was blood. The receptor set was obtained from a man in his forties or fifties in good health.

This clone was counted a single time. V is TRBV7-6 and J is TRBJ2-7, with D possibly being TRBD1 or TRBD2 (6 bases each). This CDR3 comprises 15 residues. Per the germline V gene, CDR1 is SGHVS and CDR2 is FNYEAQ. V gave up 1 base and J gave up 7 bases, with 17 bases separating them. CDR3 in amino acids: CASSLGVSGGQEQYF. CDR3 nucleotides: TGTGCCAGCAGCTTAGGGGTATCTGGGGGGCAAGAGCAGTACTTC.

The gene calls are TRBV6-5 and TRBJ2-7; D unclear. CDR3 length: 11 amino acids. Trimming pared 6 bases from V and 1 base from J, leaving 4 bases between. The germline V gene encodes CDR1 MNHEY and CDR2 SVGAGI. For the CDR3, the DNA is TGTGCCAGCAGGGGGTCCTACGAGCAGTACTTC. It encodes CASRGSYEQYF.

Only one count was recorded for this clone. The chain is built from TRBV4-1 and TRBJ1-1; D remains unclear. The germline gives CDR1 MGHRA, CDR2 YSYEKL. This CDR3 region has 14 residues. V was shortened by 0 bases and J by 4 bases, with 9 bases between the two germline ends. This chain's CDR3 is CASSQDRVVTEAFF. The CDR3 DNA reads as TGCGCCAGCAGCCAAGATCGGGTGGTCACTGAAGCTTTCTTT.

This sequence joins TRBV7-2 and TRBJ2-2; the D is unclear. CDR1 and CDR2 (germline): SGHTA, FQGNSA. The CDR3 is 14 residues long. V lost 3 bases, J lost 6 bases, and 11 bases lay in between. The CDR3 protein is CASSFTPDPGELFF. CDR3 nucleotides: TGTGCCAGCAGCTTCACTCCAGATCCCGGGGAGCTGTTTTTT.

The DNA of the CDR3 is TGTGCCAGCAGCTTAGCCTCGGGACAAGGGAGGCGAAGCACCGGGGAGCTGTTTTTT. This codes for CASSLASGQGRRSTGELFF. The chain carries TRBV7-2 and TRBJ2-2; possibly TRBD1 or TRBD2 for D (6 bases each). This CDR3 comprises 19 residues. V was shortened by 0 bases and J by 4 bases, with 21 bases between the two germline ends. Per the germline V gene, CDR1 is SGHTA and CDR2 is FQGNSA.

Here the CDR3 reads CASSPIGVGIYGYTF. In DNA, the CDR3 is TGCGCCAGCAGCCCCATTGGGGTCGGGATCTATGGCTACACCTTC. J is TRBJ1-2 and V is TRBV4-3; D gene ambiguous. V lost 4 bases and J lost 4, with 16 bases in between. The CDR3 is 15 residues long. Germline assignment: CDR1 LGHNA and CDR2 YSLEER.

CDR3 nucleotide sequence: TGTGCCAGCAGCTCCAACTACTATGGCTACACCTTC. Translating it yields CASSSNYYGYTF. The rearrangement uses TRBV5-4 and TRBJ1-2; unclear D gene. Germline CDR1 is SGHNT and CDR2 is YYREEE (reference sequence). The CDR3 has 12 residues. The germline V and J ends were trimmed by 3 bases and 3 bases, with 6 bases remaining between them.

This rearrangement joins TRBV5-6 to TRBJ2-7; D might be TRBD2 (7 bases). The length of the CDR3 is 16 residues. V lost 1 base to trimming and J lost 3 bases, with 17 bases between them. Germline CDR1 SGHDT, CDR2 YYEEEE. DNA for the CDR3: TGTGCCAGCAGCTTGAACGGGCGGGGGCAACGCTACGAGCAGTACTTC. Its translation: CASSLNGRGQRYEQYF.

The chain has TRBV7-9 and TRBJ2-1, with 14 nucleotides matching TRBD2. The CDR3 is made up of 16 amino acids. V lost 9 bases and J lost 3; bases outside the gene matches: 7. Germline CDR1 is SEHNR and CDR2 is FQNEAQ (reference sequence). The CDR3 DNA sequence: TGTGCCAGTGGGACTAGCGGGGGCCGCGGCTACAATGAGCAGTTCTTC. This encodes CASGTSGGRGYNEQFF.

The chain couples TRBV18 to TRBJ1-6; the D gene is possibly TRBD1 (5 bases). The CDR3 has 17 amino acids. V was shortened by 3 bases and J by 1 base, with 13 bases between the two germline ends. In germline, CDR1 is KGHSH, CDR2 LQKENI. CDR3 protein: CASSPTVPGSYNSPLHF. The CDR3 DNA reads as TGTGCCAGCTCACCGACAGTCCCCGGTTCCTATAATTCACCCCTCCACTTT. The entire variable domain, with the rest obtained from reference TRBV18 and TRBJ1-6, is as follows: NAGVMQNPRHLVRRRGQEARLRCSPMKGHSHVYWYRQLPEEGLKFMVYLQKENIIDESGMPKERFSAEFPKEGPSILRIQQVVRGDSAAYFCASSPTVPGSYNSPLHFGNGTRLTVT.

The chain links TRBV7-9 to TRBJ1-2; 7 nucleotides align to TRBD1. The junction had 7 bases not matched to a gene; V was cut back by 5 bases and J by 4 bases. CDR1 SEHNR and CDR2 FQNEAQ come from the germline V gene (reference sequence). The CDR3 has 14 amino acids. DNA for the CDR3: TGTGCCAGCAGCCCCCAGACAGGGCGCTATGGCTACACCTTC. Amino acids: CASSPQTGRYGYTF.

This chain joins TRBV6-5 and TRBJ1-4, with 7 bases identical to TRBD1. The germline CDR1 and CDR2 sequences are MNHEY and SVGAGI. With V trimmed by 8 bases and J by 10 bases, 13 bases remained unmatched. The CDR3 covers 14 residues. The CDR3 is CASADRDAFGKLFF. CDR3 bases: TGTGCCAGCGCAGACAGGGACGCTTTCGGAAAACTGTTTTTT.

The chain combines TRBV9 with TRBJ1-2; 11 bases align to TRBD1. CDR1 and CDR2 (germline): SGDLS, YYNGEE. With V trimmed by 5 bases and J by 5 bases, 11 bases remained unmatched. CDR3 length: 16 amino acids. The CDR3 spells CASRDTGTGGGYGYTF. DNA of the CDR3: TGTGCCAGCAGGGATACCGGGACAGGGGGTGGGTATGGCTACACCTTC. The variable domain in full, with the rest retrieved from reference TRBV9 and TRBJ1-2, is DSGVTQTPKHLITATGQRVTLRCSPRSGDLSVYWYQQSLDQGLQFLIQYYNGEERAKGNILERFSAQQFPDLHSELNLSSLELGDSALYFCASRDTGTGGGYGYTFGSGTRLTVV.

The rearrangement uses TRBV24-1 and TRBJ1-2; D call uncertain. V lost 6 bases and J 3 bases, leaving 7 bases between the germline ends. CDR1 and CDR2 (germline): KGHDR, SFDVKD. The CDR3 extends over 12 amino acids. The CDR3, as DNA: TGTGCCACCAGTCAGGTGGACTATGGCTACACCTTC. Protein: CATSQVDYGYTF.

CDR3 region: CSVGTDPANYEQYF. The CDR3 nucleotides are TGCAGCGTTGGGACAGACCCGGCCAATTACGAGCAGTACTTC. This chain joins TRBV29-1 and TRBJ2-7; D is possibly TRBD1 (6 bases). Germline-derived CDR1 and CDR2 are SQVTM and ANQGSEA. The V end lost 4 bases, the J end lost 4 bases, and 17 bases lay between the germline ends. There are 14 residues in the CDR3.

This clone was detected only once. The rearrangement joins TRBV7-2 to TRBJ2-3, with 10 nucleotides matching TRBD2. Germline loops: CDR1 SGHTA, CDR2 FQGNSA. J gave up 0 bases and V 5 bases, and 2 bases lay outside the gene matches. The CDR3 contains 15 residues. CDR3 sequence (DNA): TGTGCCAGCAGCCAAGCGGGGGGGAGCACAGATACGCAGTATTTT. Translating gives CASSQAGGSTDTQYF. Together with reference TRBV7-2 and TRBJ2-3, the CDR3 gives the full variable domain: GAGVSQSPSNKVTEKGKDVELRCDPISGHTALYWYRQSLGQGLEFLIYFQGNSAPDKSGLPSDRFSAERTGGSVSTLTIQRTQQEDSAVYLCASSQAGGSTDTQYFGPGTRLTVL.

This clone appeared once. The rearrangement joins TRBV30 to TRBJ2-4, with TRBD2 matching 15 bases. Trimming cost V 5 bases and J 7 bases; bases outside gene matches: 3. Germline CDR1 GTSNPN, CDR2 SVGIG (reference sequence). The CDR3 contains 14 residues. The DNA for the CDR3 is TGTGCCTGGGGGACTAGCGGGGGGACGAACATTCAGTACTTC. This gives the protein CAWGTSGGTNIQYF.

Only one count was recorded for this clone. V and J are TRBV5-4 and TRBJ1-3; a weak D match, TRBD1 (5 bases). CDR3 length: 17 amino acids. V was clipped by 4 bases and J by 0 bases, with 17 bases between them. Germline V gives CDR1 SGHNT, CDR2 YYREEE (reference sequence). CDR3 DNA sequence: TGTGCCAGCAGCCGAGGGGCCCTCGCCAACTCTGGAAACACCATATATTTT. Residues: CASSRGALANSGNTIYF.

V and J are TRBV5-7 and TRBJ1-2; TRBD1 matches at 7 bases. TRBV5-7 is an ORF, with its function uncertain. V gave up 2 bases and J gave up 6 bases; unmatched junction bases: 7. The CDR3 is made up of 14 amino acids. Written as DNA, the CDR3 is TGTGCCAGCAGCTTCGCGGACAGGTATGATGGCTACACCTTC. It yields the protein CASSFADRYDGYTF.

J is TRBJ2-3 and V is TRBV1; the table's D call, TRBD1, was not checked against the DNA. TRBV1 is labeled a pseudogene. This CDR3 has 14 amino acids. The DNA for the CDR3 is TGCACCTGTACGGGACAGGGGTCCCCAGATACGCAGTATTTT. The encoded protein is CTCTGQGSPDTQYF.

V gene TRBV29-1 combines with J gene TRBJ1-2, with 9 bases fitting TRBD1. The ends lost 6 bases at V and 4 bases at J; junction bases unmatched: 6. This CDR3 is built from 13 residues. Germline assignment: CDR1 SQVTM and CDR2 ANQGSEA. The CDR3 is CSVYDRGSYGYTF. CDR3 in DNA: TGCAGCGTCTATGACAGGGGGAGCTATGGCTACACCTTC.

The V call is TRBV29-1, the J call TRBJ1-2; 9 bases align to TRBD1. The length of the CDR3 is 14 residues. Germline V gives CDR1 SQVTM, CDR2 ANQGSEA. V was clipped by 6 bases and J by 8 bases; unmatched bases: 13. The CDR3 DNA sequence: TGCAGCGTCCCCCCGGGACAGGGTTATCAGGGCTACACCTTC. Protein sequence: CSVPPGQGYQGYTF. Full variable domain (outside the CDR3, taken from reference TRBV29-1 and TRBJ1-2): SAVISQKPSRDICQRGTSLTIQCQVDSQVTMMFWYRQQPGQSLTLIATANQGSEATYESGFVIDKFPISRPNLTFSTLTVSNMSPEDSSIYLCSVPPGQGYQGYTFGSGTRLTVV.

The DNA of the CDR3 is TGCGCCAGCAGCCAAGACTCTAGCCGGAACATTCAGTACTTC. Its protein product is CASSQDSSRNIQYF. The rearrangement uses TRBV4-1 and TRBJ2-4, with a tentative D call TRBD2 (5 bases). The CDR3 consists of 14 residues. The V gene's germline CDR1 is MGHRA and CDR2 YSYEKL. V lost 0 bases and J 7 bases, leaving 10 bases between the germline ends.

The chain links TRBV19 to TRBJ2-5; D remains ambiguous. Per germline, CDR1 LNHDA and CDR2 SQIVND (reference sequence). The CDR3 is made up of 13 amino acids. The V gene lost 3 bases and the J gene lost 6 bases, with 11 bases spanning the gap. DNA for the CDR3: TGTGCCAGTAGTATGGCCCCACCGCAGACCCAGTACTTC. Translation gives CASSMAPPQTQYF.

The J gene is TRBJ2-5, the V gene TRBV18; D is undetermined. Trimming took off 6 bases at V and 0 bases at J, with 8 bases between the two ends. The CDR3 has 13 residues. The germline V gene encodes CDR1 KGHSH and CDR2 LQKENI. For the CDR3, the DNA is TGTGCCAGCTCTCCAAAGAACCAAGAGACCCAGTACTTC. This codes for CASSPKNQETQYF.

This clone appeared a single time. The V call is TRBV9, the J call TRBJ2-6; 8 bases are shared with TRBD1. The V gene end was trimmed by 3 bases and the J gene end by 3 bases; junction bases not matched to a gene: 2. This CDR3 has 15 residues. Germline CDR1 reads SGDLS; CDR2 reads YYNGEE. CDR3 sequence: CASSATGGGANVLTF. DNA of the CDR3: TGTGCCAGCAGCGCCACAGGGGGTGGGGCCAACGTCCTGACTTTC.

This sequence joins TRBV5-1 and TRBJ1-6; D is uncertain. CDR3 length: 14 residues. Germline V gene data show CDR1 as SGHRS and CDR2 as YFSETQ. V gave up 4 bases and J gave up 6 bases, with 11 bases separating them. CDR3 nucleotide sequence: TGCGCCAGCAGCCCTGGACGGAGTAATTCACCCCTCCACTTT. This codes for CASSPGRSNSPLHF.